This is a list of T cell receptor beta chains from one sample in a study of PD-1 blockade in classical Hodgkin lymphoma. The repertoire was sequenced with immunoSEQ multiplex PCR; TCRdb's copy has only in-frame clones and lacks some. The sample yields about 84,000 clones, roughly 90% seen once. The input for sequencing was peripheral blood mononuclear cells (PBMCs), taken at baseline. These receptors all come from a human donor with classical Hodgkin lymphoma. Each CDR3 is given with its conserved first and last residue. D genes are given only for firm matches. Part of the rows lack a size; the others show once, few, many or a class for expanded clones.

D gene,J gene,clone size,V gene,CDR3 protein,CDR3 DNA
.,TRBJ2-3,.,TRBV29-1,CSVEGRKGGTDTQYF,TGCAGCGTTGAAGGCAGGAAAGGAGGCACAGATACGCAGTATTTT
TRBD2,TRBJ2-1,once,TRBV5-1,CASSLTVAGVNEQFF,TGCGCCAGCAGCTTGACGGTAGCGGGAGTCAATGAGCAGTTCTTC
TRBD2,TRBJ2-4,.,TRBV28,CASSSTSGVAKNIQYF,TGTGCCAGCAGTTCGACTAGCGGGGTAGCCAAAAACATTCAGTACTTC
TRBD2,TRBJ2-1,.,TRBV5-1,CASNPVAGVSNEQFF,TGCGCCAGCAACCCGGTAGCGGGAGTTTCCAATGAGCAGTTCTTC
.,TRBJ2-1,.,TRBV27,CASSWQGIDEQFF,TGTGCCAGCAGTTGGCAGGGGATCGATGAGCAGTTCTTC
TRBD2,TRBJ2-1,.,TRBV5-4,CASSLGREGQYNEQFF,TGTGCCAGCAGCTTGGGGCGGGAGGGACAATACAATGAGCAGTTCTTC
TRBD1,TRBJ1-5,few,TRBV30,CAWATGEGCQPQHF,TGTGCCTGGGCGACAGGGGAAGGCTGTCAGCCCCAGCATTTT
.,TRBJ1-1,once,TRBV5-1,CASSFITNTEAFF,TGCGCCAGCAGCTTTATTACGAACACTGAAGCTTTCTTT
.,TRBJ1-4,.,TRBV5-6,CASSLKRTAPNEKLFF,TGTGCCAGCAGCTTGAAAAGGACAGCCCCCAATGAAAAACTGTTTTTT
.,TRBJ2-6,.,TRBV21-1,CASSPSRDRASGANVLTF,TGTGCCAGCAGCCCGTCCCGGGACAGGGCTTCTGGGGCCAACGTCCTGACTTTC
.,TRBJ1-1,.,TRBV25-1,CASSEWGRNTEAFF,TGTGCCAGCAGTGAATGGGGACGGAACACTGAAGCTTTCTTT
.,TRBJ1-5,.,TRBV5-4,CASSLGGAGQPQHF,TGTGCCAGCAGCTTGGGGGGGGCAGGCCAGCCCCAGCATTTT
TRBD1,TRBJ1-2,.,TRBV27,CASKRRGGLLSLAGGYTF,TGTGCCAGCAAACGCAGGGGGGGTTTGTTATCCCTTGCGGGTGGCTACACCTTC
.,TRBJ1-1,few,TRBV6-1,CASSEASRVFAFF,TGTGCCAGCAGTGAAGCGTCCAGGGTTTTTGCTTTCTTT
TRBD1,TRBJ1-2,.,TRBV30,CAWRIPGTGGGRGGYTF,TGTGCCTGGAGGATCCCCGGGACAGGGGGCGGGAGGGGAGGCTACACCTTC
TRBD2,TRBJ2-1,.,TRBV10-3,CAISGFRLAGNNEQFF,TGTGCCATCAGTGGATTCAGACTAGCGGGAAACAATGAGCAGTTCTTC
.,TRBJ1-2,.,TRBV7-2,CASSPQNSYGYTF,TGTGCCAGCAGCCCCCAGAACAGCTATGGCTACACCTTC
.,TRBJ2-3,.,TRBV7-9,CASSHLVGTDTQYF,TGTGCCAGCAGCCACCTGGTTGGCACAGATACGCAGTATTTT
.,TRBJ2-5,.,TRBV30,CAWTGTSRQETQYF,TGTGCCTGGACTGGGACAAGCCGCCAAGAGACCCAGTACTTC
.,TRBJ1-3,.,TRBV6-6,CASSLGTANTIYF,TGTGCCAGCAGTTTAGGGACGGCAAACACCATATATTTT
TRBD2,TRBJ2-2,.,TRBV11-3,CASSLGLAGTGELFF,TGTGCCAGCAGCTTAGGACTAGCGGGAACCGGGGAGCTGTTTTTT
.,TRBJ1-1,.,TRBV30,CAWIPWGRTEAFF,TGTGCCTGGATCCCGTGGGGGAGGACTGAAGCTTTCTTT
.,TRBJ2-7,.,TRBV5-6,CASSVDSGNSYEQYF,TGTGCCAGCAGCGTTGATTCAGGGAATTCCTACGAGCAGTACTTC